These T cell receptor beta chains were read from a single sample in a study of OX40 agonist ivuxolimab in advanced cancers. The table came from immunoSEQ multiplex PCR; TCRdb's copy has only in-frame clones and leaves some out. The table lists around 90,000 clones, approximately 90% of them singletons. Source: CD4+ or CD8+ T cells sorted from blood, taken in a trial of the OX40 agonist ivuxolimab. These receptors originate from an adult with an advanced solid tumor such as melanoma, head and neck, liver or kidney cancer. The CDR3 runs from the conserved cysteine through the conserved F or W. D genes are given only for firm matches. Size is omitted from some rows. Given values are once, few, many or a class for expanded clones.

TRBV19,TRBJ2-1,TRBD2,-,TGTGCCAGTAAACTAGCGGGAGCCAATGAGCAGTTCTTC,CASKLAGANEQFF
TRBV28,TRBJ2-2,-,-,TGTGCCAGCAGAAAGGCGGGGTTCACCGGGGAGCTGTTTTTT,CASRKAGFTGELFF
TRBV9,TRBJ2-3,-,once,TGTGCCAGCAGCGTAGCCAATGGGGACCGAACAGATACGCAGTATTTT,CASSVANGDRTDTQYF
TRBV9,TRBJ2-1,TRBD1,-,TGTGCCAGCAGCGTAGGGGGACAGGGGTTGAGCTCCTACAATGAGCAGTTCTTC,CASSVGGQGLSSYNEQFF
TRBV19,TRBJ2-7,-,-,TGTGCCAGTAGTACTCAAAGGGGGGAAAGCTCCTACGAGCAGTACTTC,CASSTQRGESSYEQYF
TRBV29-1,TRBJ1-2,-,-,TGCAGCTCGATGGCCAGGGTCGGAGGCTACACCTTC,CSSMARVGGYTF
TRBV5-6,TRBJ1-3,-,-,TGTGCCAGCAGCTTGGTAGCAGGTGGAAACACCATATATTTT,CASSLVAGGNTIYF
TRBV7-9,TRBJ2-1,TRBD2,once,TGTGCCAGCAGCTCTCCTAGCGGCTCCTACAATGAGCAGTTCTTC,CASSSPSGSYNEQFF
TRBV11-2,TRBJ2-4,-,-,TGTGCCAGCAGCTTAGTTGCAGGACCGATAGCCAAAAACATTCAGTACTTC,CASSLVAGPIAKNIQYF
TRBV6-6,TRBJ2-5,TRBD1,-,TGTGCCAGCAGTTTGGTACAGGGGGTAGGGGAGACCCAGTACTTC,CASSLVQGVGETQYF
TRBV10-2,TRBJ2-7,TRBD2,-,TGCGCCAGCAGTGATCCGACTCGCCTACTAGCGTCTTCGGGGGACGAGCAGTACTTC,CASSDPTRLLASSGDEQYF
TRBV29-1,TRBJ2-5,TRBD1,-,TGCAGCGTTCCCGGACAGGGGAGCGAGACCCAGTACTTC,CSVPGQGSETQYF
TRBV5-4,TRBJ1-2,-,-,TGTGCCAGCAGCGCTAGGGAGAGGCTCGGCTACACCTTC,CASSARERLGYTF
TRBV19,TRBJ2-3,-,-,TGTGCCAGTAGTAGCTCCGGGCCCACAGATACGCAGTATTTT,CASSSSGPTDTQYF
TRBV7-2,TRBJ1-2,-,-,TGTGCCAGCAGCTTAGAACAGGGCCCCTATGGCTACACCTTC,CASSLEQGPYGYTF
TRBV19,TRBJ1-1,TRBD1,-,TGTGCCAGTAGTACGCAGGGGGCGAACACTGAAGCTTTCTTT,CASSTQGANTEAFF
TRBV19,TRBJ1-5,-,-,TGTGCCAGTAGTATAGGTAATCAGCCCCAGCATTTT,CASSIGNQPQHF
TRBV9,TRBJ1-2,TRBD1,-,TGTGCCAGCAGCGCATCGCAGGGGGACTATGGCTACACCTTC,CASSASQGDYGYTF
TRBV5-1,TRBJ1-2,-,-,TGCGCCAGCAGCTTGCAAACAGACTATGGCTACACCTTC,CASSLQTDYGYTF
TRBV19,TRBJ2-1,TRBD2,-,TGTGCCAGTTCACTAGCGGGAGGGCTGGATGAGCAGTTCTTC,CASSLAGGLDEQFF
TRBV10-3,TRBJ2-7,-,once,TGTGCCATCAGTGAGTCGCTGCGGATGGCCTACGAGCAGTACTTC,CAISESLRMAYEQYF
TRBV27,TRBJ2-1,-,-,TGTGCCAGCAGTTTATTAGTATCGCAAATAGGTGAGCAGTTCTTC,CASSLLVSQIGEQFF
TRBV28,TRBJ2-1,TRBD2,-,TGTGCCAGCAGTGCCATATCCGTAGCGGGAGGCCCTTACAATGAGCAGTTCTTC,CASSAISVAGGPYNEQFF
TRBV28,TRBJ1-5,TRBD1,-,TGTGCCAGCCTCCAGGGACAGGGTTTAAGTAGTCAGCCCCAGCATTTT,CASLQGQGLSSQPQHF
TRBV7-2,TRBJ2-1,-,-,TGTGCCAGCTCAACACAACTAGTTAACAATGAGCAGTTCTTC,CASSTQLVNNEQFF
TRBV28,TRBJ2-2,TRBD2,-,TGTGCCAGCAGCACCCTAGCGGGAGGGGTCGGGGAGCTGTTTTTT,CASSTLAGGVGELFF
TRBV28,TRBJ1-2,-,-,TGTGCCAGCAGTTTTATGGGCGTCTATGGCTACACCTTC,CASSFMGVYGYTF
TRBV5-1,TRBJ2-3,-,-,TGCACCAGCAGTGTCCGGGGGCGCACAGATACGCAGTATTTT,CTSSVRGRTDTQYF
TRBV6-1,TRBJ2-1,TRBD2,-,TGTGCCACCCAGCGGGAGGGCCTGGATGAGCAGTTCTTC,CATQREGLDEQFF
TRBV7-2,TRBJ2-1,-,-,TGTGCCAGCAGCTTAGACGGGGGAGCGGTGAACAATGAGCAGTTCTTC,CASSLDGGAVNNEQFF
TRBV7-2,TRBJ2-6,-,-,TGTGCCAGCAGCTTAGGACTCGGGGGGGCCAACGTCCTGACTTTC,CASSLGLGGANVLTF
TRBV19,TRBJ2-5,-,-,TGTGCCAGTAGTCTACAGATTGCCCAAGAGACCCAGTACTTC,CASSLQIAQETQYF
TRBV7-2,TRBJ2-2,-,-,TGTGCCAGCAGCGTGGGACCAGTTAACACCGGGGAGCTGTTTTTT,CASSVGPVNTGELFF
TRBV6-6,TRBJ1-4,-,-,TGTGCCAGCAGCCTTGGACAGACAACTAATGAAAAACTGTTTTTT,CASSLGQTTNEKLFF
TRBV6-5,TRBJ2-7,-,-,TGTGCCAGCAGCCCCCCCGGGTCCCGTTCCTACGAGCAGTACTTC,CASSPPGSRSYEQYF
TRBV19,TRBJ1-5,-,-,TGTGCCAGTAGTATATCGGACAGCAATCAGCCCCAGCATTTT,CASSISDSNQPQHF
TRBV2,TRBJ2-3,-,few,TGTGCCAGCAAAACAGGGATTAGCACAGATACGCAGTATTTT,CASKTGISTDTQYF
TRBV28,TRBJ1-2,-,-,TGTGCCAGCAGGGGGGCATTGGATGGCTACACCTTC,CASRGALDGYTF
TRBV19,TRBJ1-2,-,-,TGTGCCAGTAGTATAGATCGGGCAGGGCTCGGCTATGGCTACACCTTC,CASSIDRAGLGYGYTF
TRBV6-5,TRBJ2-1,-,-,TGTGCCAGCAGTAATATGGGGGGAACTTCTAATGAGCAGTTCTTC,CASSNMGGTSNEQFF
TRBV4-1,TRBJ2-1,-,-,TGCGCCAGCAGCCAACTCCTGAGCTCCTACAATGAGCAGTTCTTC,CASSQLLSSYNEQFF
TRBV7-9,TRBJ1-4,-,-,TGTGCCAGCAGCTTAATCCAGGGGGAAAAACTGTTTTTT,CASSLIQGEKLFF
TRBV28,TRBJ2-2,TRBD1,few,TGTGCCAGCAGTTTACTCGGGACAGGGATCACCGGGGAGCTGTTTTTT,CASSLLGTGITGELFF
TRBV28,TRBJ2-7,-,-,TGTGCCAGCAGTCTTCGGGGCTACGAGCAGTACTTC,CASSLRGYEQYF
TRBV6-1,TRBJ1-6,-,-,TGTGCCAGCAGTGATGCGGGGCAGGCTTCACCCCTCCACTTT,CASSDAGQASPLHF
TRBV7-9,TRBJ2-3,TRBD2,-,TGTGCCAGCAGCTCGGGACTAGCGGGAGTGGCAGATACGCAGTATTTT,CASSSGLAGVADTQYF
TRBV7-3,TRBJ2-3,-,once,TGTGCCAGCAGCTTAATAGCGGCTAGCACAGATACGCAGTATTTT,CASSLIAASTDTQYF
TRBV5-1,TRBJ2-3,-,-,TGCGCCAGCAGCTCACCCCTCGGTCGAGGCCCCACAGATACGCAGTATTTT,CASSSPLGRGPTDTQYF
TRBV6-5,TRBJ2-7,-,-,TGTGCCAGCAGACCCTATAGGGGAAGTCTCTACGAGCAGTACTTC,CASRPYRGSLYEQYF
TRBV28,TRBJ1-1,-,few,TGTGCCAGCAGTCCTACTACCGGAAAGAACACTGAAGCTTTCTTT,CASSPTTGKNTEAFF
TRBV7-9,TRBJ2-7,TRBD1,-,TGTGCCAGCAGCTATGCCGGGACAGACTACGAGCAGTACTTC,CASSYAGTDYEQYF